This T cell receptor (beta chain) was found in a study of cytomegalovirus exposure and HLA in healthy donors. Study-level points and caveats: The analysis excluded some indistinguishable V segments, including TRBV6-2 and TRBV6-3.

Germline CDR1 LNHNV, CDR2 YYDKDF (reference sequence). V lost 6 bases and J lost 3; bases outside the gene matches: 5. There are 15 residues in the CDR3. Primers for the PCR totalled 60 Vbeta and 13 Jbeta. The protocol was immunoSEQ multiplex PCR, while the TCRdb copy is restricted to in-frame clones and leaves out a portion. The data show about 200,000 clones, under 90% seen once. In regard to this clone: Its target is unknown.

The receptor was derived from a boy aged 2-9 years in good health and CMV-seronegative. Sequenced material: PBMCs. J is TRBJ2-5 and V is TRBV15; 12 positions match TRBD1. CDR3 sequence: CATRGQGAEKETQYF. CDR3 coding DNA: TGTGCCACCAGGGGACAGGGGGCAGAGAAAGAGACCCAGTACTTC.